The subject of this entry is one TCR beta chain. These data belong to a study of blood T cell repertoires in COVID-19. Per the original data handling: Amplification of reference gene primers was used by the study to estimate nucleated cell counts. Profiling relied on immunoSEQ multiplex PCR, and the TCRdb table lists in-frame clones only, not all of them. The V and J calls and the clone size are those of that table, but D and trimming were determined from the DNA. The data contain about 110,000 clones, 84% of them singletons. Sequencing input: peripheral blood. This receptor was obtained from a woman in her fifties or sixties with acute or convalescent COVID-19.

The CDR3, as DNA: TGTGCCAGCAGTAGGGAAGGACAGGGCGGGGAGACCCAGTACTTC. Translating gives CASSREGQGGETQYF. The chain has TRBV2 and TRBJ2-5, with TRBD1 matching 8 bases. With V trimmed by 5 bases and J by 5 bases, 10 bases remained unmatched. The CDR3 contains 15 residues. CDR1 and CDR2 from the germline V gene are SNHLY and FYNNEI. Based on the CDR3 plus reference TRBV2 and TRBJ2-5, the full variable domain is EPEVTQTPSHQVTQMGQEVILRCVPISNHLYFYWYRQILGQKVEFLVSFYNNEISEKSEIFDDQFSVERPDGSNFTLKIRSTKLEDSAMYFCASSREGQGGETQYFGPGTRLLVL.